The 19 T cell receptor beta chains given below trace back to one sample, sequenced in a study of T-cell reconstitution after alpha-beta-depleted transplantation in children. Using unique molecular identifiers, the investigators prepared the TCRbeta library. TCRdb itself ran the PCR reads through MiXCR, one entry per CDR3 protein. This table has about 17,000 distinct CDR3 sequences, over 5% appearing once. The sequences come from PBMCs, collected before TCRalphabeta/CD19-depleted stem cell transplant. The receptors originated from a boy aged 10-17 years with acute lymphoblastic leukemia, due to receive a stem cell transplant.

This clonotype was recorded many times. V usage is TRBV5-1 and J usage is TRBJ1-1; D ambiguous. The V and J ends lost 5 bases and 2 bases respectively, with 13 bases between them. The CDR3 totals 14 residues. In germline, CDR1 is SGHRS, CDR2 YFSETQ. The CDR3 sequence is CASSFGPANTEAFF. CDR3 nucleotide sequence: TGCGCCAGCAGTTTCGGACCGGCTAACACTGAAGCTTTCTTT.

This clonotype has a count of ten or more. The CDR3 here is CSVDPMGGGSLRAFF. CDR3 sequence (DNA): TGCAGCGTTGACCCCATGGGGGGCGGCAGCTTACGAGCTTTCTTT. V is TRBV29-1 and J is TRBJ1-1; possible D gene TRBD1, 6 bases. This CDR3 comprises 15 residues. The V end lost 3 bases, the J end lost 10 bases, and 24 bases lay between the germline ends. CDR1 is SQVTM, CDR2 ANQGSEA, per germline.

This clonotype was recorded at least ten times. The chain carries TRBV19 and TRBJ2-3, with D possibly being TRBD2 (6 bases). V was cut by 3 bases and J by 4 bases, with 11 bases left in between. Germline CDR1 LNHDA, CDR2 SQIVND (reference sequence). The CDR3 runs to 14 residues. As DNA, the CDR3 is TGTGCCAGTAGTATGGCGGGGATGCCAGATACGCAGTATTTT. Translating it yields CASSMAGMPDTQYF. Combining the CDR3 with reference TRBV19 and TRBJ2-3 gives the whole variable domain DGGITQSPKYLFRKEGQNVTLSCEQNLNHDAMYWYRQDPGQGLRLIYYSQIVNDFQKGDIAEGYSVSREKKESFPLTVTSAQKNPTAFYLCASSMAGMPDTQYFGPGTRLTVL.

This clonotype was seen many times. This chain connects TRBV18 to TRBJ2-1, with D perhaps TRBD1 (5 bases). CDR1 KGHSH and CDR2 LQKENI come from the germline V gene. This CDR3 comprises 14 residues. V was clipped by 1 base and J by 10 bases, with 14 bases between them. The CDR3 DNA follows: TGTGCCAGCTCACCACTTAAGGGGTACGGAGAGCAGTTCTTC. Amino acids: CASSPLKGYGEQFF. Using reference TRBV18 and TRBJ2-1 for the parts outside the CDR3, the full variable domain is NAGVMQNPRHLVRRRGQEARLRCSPMKGHSHVYWYRQLPEEGLKFMVYLQKENIIDESGMPKERFSAEFPKEGPSILRIQQVVRGDSAAYFCASSPLKGYGEQFFGPGTRLTVL.

This clonotype was seen ten or more times. The DNA for the CDR3 is TGTGCCAGCAGCCCCAGAGGGGGGACAGGGGGCACTGAAGCTTTCTTT. Amino acids: CASSPRGGTGGTEAFF. The rearrangement uses TRBV7-2 and TRBJ1-1; TRBD1 matches 11 bases. The CDR3 extends over 16 amino acids. Germline V CDR1 and CDR2: SGHTA, FQGNSA. V trimming: 5 bases; J trimming: 4 bases; junction bases outside the gene matches: 9. The full variable domain, rest sourced from reference TRBV7-2 and TRBJ1-1, is GAGVSQSPSNKVTEKGKDVELRCDPISGHTALYWYRQSLGQGLEFLIYFQGNSAPDKSGLPSDRFSAERTGGSVSTLTIQRTQQEDSAVYLCASSPRGGTGGTEAFFGQGTRLTVV.

This clonotype was found many times. The chain links TRBV12-3 or TRBV12-4 to TRBJ2-7; 9 nucleotides align to TRBD1. The CDR3 loop spans 13 amino acids. With 5 bases clipped from V and 6 bases from J, the junction kept 5 bases outside the gene matches. The CDR3 sequence: CASSPDRGFEQYF. The CDR3 coding sequence is TGTGCCAGCAGTCCGGACAGGGGTTTCGAGCAGTACTTC.

V usage is TRBV5-8 and J usage is TRBJ2-7, with 7 bases lining up with TRBD2. CDR1 SGHTS and CDR2 YDEGEE come from the germline V gene. The CDR3 has 13 residues. With 8 bases clipped from V and 6 bases from J, the junction kept 11 bases outside the gene matches. The CDR3 sequence is CARGWEGVAEQYF. The CDR3 DNA is TGTGCCAGGGGCTGGGAGGGTGTAGCCGAGCAGTACTTC. Full variable domain (rest looked up from reference TRBV5-8 and TRBJ2-7): EAGVTQSPTHLIKTRGQQATLRCSPISGHTSVYWYQQALGLGLQFLLWYDEGEERNRGNFPPRFSGRQFPNYSSELNVNALELEDSALYLCARGWEGVAEQYFGPGTRLTVT.

This clonotype has a count of ten or more. The chain recombines TRBV15 with TRBJ2-5; a weak D match, TRBD2 (7 bases). Germline values: CDR1 LNHNV, CDR2 YYDKDF (reference sequence). The CDR3 has 14 amino acids. Trimming took off 9 bases at V and 5 bases at J, with 19 bases between the two ends. In DNA, the CDR3 is TGTGCCACTACTTACAGGGTGGGGGGGGAGACCCAGTACTTC. This gives the protein CATTYRVGGETQYF.

This clonotype has just a few counts. J is TRBJ1-2 and V is TRBV14; D not certain. V lost 0 bases, J lost 4 bases, and 15 bases lay in between. The CDR3 is made up of 16 amino acids. The germline CDR1 and CDR2 sequences are SGHDN and FVKESK. The CDR3 coding sequence is TGTGCCAGCAGCCAAGATTTGGGGAAACCATTCTATGGCTACACCTTC. Its protein product is CASSQDLGKPFYGYTF.

This clonotype was detected ten times or more. The rearrangement joins TRBV28 to TRBJ1-6; no reliable D call. Germline values: CDR1 MDHEN, CDR2 SYDVKM. V shed 2 bases and J shed 11 bases, with 22 bases lying between them. This CDR3 spans 17 amino acids. In DNA form, the CDR3 reads TGTGCCAGCAGTTTAGTGGCGGCAGCCCCGCCACGGCCACCCCTCCACTTT. Translation gives CASSLVAAAPPRPPLHF.

This clonotype was observed at least ten times. This chain links TRBV11-2 with TRBJ2-5; the D gene is possibly TRBD2 (6 bases). The ends were cut back, 0 bases at V and 5 bases at J, with 7 bases in the middle. CDR1 is SGHAT, CDR2 FQNNGV, per germline. The CDR3 covers 13 residues. The CDR3 region is CASSLDLAETQYF. In DNA, the CDR3 is TGTGCCAGCAGCTTAGATCTAGCGGAGACCCAGTACTTC.

This clonotype has a count of ten or more. The CDR3 nucleotides read TGTGCCAGCAGGGATGGGGACAGCCGCTACGAGCAGTACTTC. Protein product: CASRDGDSRYEQYF. V usage is TRBV6-1 and J usage is TRBJ2-7, with 7 bases that match TRBD1. The junction had 8 bases not matched to a gene; V was cut back by 6 bases and J by 3 bases. Germline CDR1 and CDR2: MNHNS and SASEGT. CDR3 length equals 14 residues.

Concerning this clonotype: A junction end diverges from the germline sequence, so it may reflect a read error. The chain has TRBV5-5 and TRBJ1-5; D is undetermined. Germline CDR1 reads SGHKS; CDR2 reads YYEKEE (reference sequence). There are 14 residues in the CDR3. The CDR3 DNA reads TGTGCCATCAGCCCTTGGCTCGTCAATCAGCCCCAGCATTTT. Translated, it gives CAISPWLVNQPQHF.

The table lists this clonotype with many counts. The V gene is TRBV7-2, the J gene TRBJ1-2; TRBD1 might be the D (6 bases). The CDR3 spans 15 residues. V was cut by 0 bases and J by 2 bases, with 10 bases left in between. The germline CDR1 and CDR2 sequences are SGHTA and FQGNSA. The CDR3 protein is CASSLAETGNYGYTF. The CDR3 DNA reads as TGTGCCAGCAGCTTAGCGGAAACAGGGAACTATGGCTACACCTTC.

This clonotype appeared many times. The chain couples TRBV11-2 to TRBJ2-2; D is undetermined. Germline V lookup: CDR1 SGHAT, CDR2 FQNNGV. Trimming took 4 bases from V and 2 from J, leaving 11 bases between them. The CDR3 runs 15 residues. CDR3 loop: CASSSFGPNTGELFF. CDR3 nucleotide sequence: TGTGCCAGCAGCTCGTTCGGTCCCAACACCGGGGAGCTGTTTTTT.

This clonotype was seen ten or more times. The V and J genes are TRBV7-2 and TRBJ1-2; D possibly corresponds to TRBD1 (5 bases). CDR3 size: 14 residues. The V end lost 1 base, the J end lost 8 bases, and 14 bases lay between the germline ends. Germline V gene lookup returns CDR1 SGHTA and CDR2 FQGNSA. As DNA, the CDR3 is TGTGCCAGCAGCTTAGTTAGTTATGAGGGGGGCTACACCTTC. Translating it yields CASSLVSYEGGYTF.

At least ten counts were recorded for this clonotype. This sequence joins TRBV6-1 and TRBJ2-1; 11 nucleotides match TRBD1. The CDR3 consists of 14 residues. Trimming at V came to 6 bases and at J to 6 bases, leaving 4 bases not matched to a gene. Per the germline V gene, CDR1 is MNHNS and CDR2 is SASEGT. In nucleotides, the CDR3 is TGTGCCAGCAGACCGGGACAGGGGGTCAATGAGCAGTTCTTC. This encodes CASRPGQGVNEQFF.

This clonotype was recorded at least ten times. V and J are TRBV11-1 and TRBJ1-4; D is undetermined. V lost 4 bases and J 0 bases, leaving 9 bases between the germline ends. The CDR3 extends over 15 amino acids. Germline V lookup: CDR1 SGHAT, CDR2 FQDESV (reference sequence). CDR3 amino acids: CASSSDTTTNEKLFF. CDR3 sequence (DNA): TGTGCCAGCAGCTCAGACACCACAACTAATGAAAAACTGTTTTTT.

Comment on this clonotype: The missing conserved phenylalanine or tryptophan at the end of this CDR3 makes a read error likely. J is TRBJ2-2 and V is TRBV7-9; 7 nucleotides agree with TRBD1. This CDR3 has 14 amino acids. The J segment lost 7 bases and the V segment lost 5 bases, leaving 7 bases of the junction unmatched. Germline-derived CDR1 and CDR2 are SEHNR and FQNEAQ (reference sequence). The CDR3 DNA follows: TGTGCCAGCAGCCGGGGACAGAGATGCGGGGAGCTGTTTTGT. Its translation is CASSRGQRCGELFC.